This is a list of T cell receptor beta chains from one sample in a study of blood T cells in healthy people across ages. TCRdb passed the 5' RACE reads through MiXCR, listing each CDR3 protein once. The profile shows around 1,800,000 distinct CDR3 sequences, about 39% of them singletons. The sequenced sample consisted of blood. The receptor source for this set is a human donor in good health. Both conserved end residues are part of each CDR3. Each record gives: clone size, V gene, CDR3 length, D gene, J gene, CDR3 DNA, CDR3 protein. D genes are given only for firm matches. Rows give clone size only sometimes, using once, few, many, or a class for an expanded clone.

size: .
V: TRBV7-8
length: 14
D: .
J: TRBJ2-7
DNA: TGTGCCAGCAGCTTAGGAAAAGGAATCTACGAGCAGTACTTC
CDR3: CASSLGKGIYEQYF

size: few
V: TRBV20-1
length: 13
D: .
J: TRBJ1-5
DNA: TGCAGTGCTAGAGGGACAGCAAATCAGCCCCAGCATTTT
CDR3: CSARGTANQPQHF

size: few
V: TRBV20-1
length: 14
D: TRBD2
J: TRBJ2-7
DNA: TGCAGTGCTAGAGCTAGCGGGGTCCCCTACGAGCAGTACTTC
CDR3: CSARASGVPYEQYF

size: .
V: TRBV29-1
length: 15
D: TRBD1
J: TRBJ2-7
DNA: TGCAGCGTTGAAGGTGGGACAGGGGTCTCCTACGAGCAGTACTTC
CDR3: CSVEGGTGVSYEQYF

size: few
V: TRBV7-9
length: 18
D: .
J: TRBJ1-5
DNA: TGTGCCAGCAGTCTAGTGGGTTTGAAGGGGCTAAGCAATCAGCCCCAGCATTTT
CDR3: CASSLVGLKGLSNQPQHF

size: many
V: TRBV14
length: 16
D: TRBD2
J: TRBJ2-3
DNA: TGTGCCAGCAGCTCGCGACTAGCGGGGGCCACAGATACGCAGTATTTT
CDR3: CASSSRLAGATDTQYF

size: .
V: TRBV7-2
length: 17
D: .
J: TRBJ2-7
DNA: TGTGCCAGCAGCTCGGACGCACTAGCAGGAAGCTCCTACGAGCAGTACTTC
CDR3: CASSSDALAGSSYEQYF

size: few
V: TRBV20-1
length: 17
D: .
J: TRBJ2-3
DNA: TGCAGTGCTAGAGATCATGGCCAGGGTCGGGGGACAGATACGCAGTATTTT
CDR3: CSARDHGQGRGTDTQYF

size: few
V: TRBV4-3
length: 17
D: .
J: TRBJ2-7
DNA: TGCGCCAGCAGCCAAGGGGTAAGGGGACACACAGGCTACGAGCAGTACTTC
CDR3: CASSQGVRGHTGYEQYF

size: few
V: TRBV4-2
length: 20
D: .
J: TRBJ2-5
DNA: TGTGCCAGCAGCCAAGATCTAGGTGGGTCGACCCCAGGACGAGGAGAGACCCAGTACTTC
CDR3: CASSQDLGGSTPGRGETQYF

size: .
V: TRBV7-2
length: 16
D: .
J: TRBJ1-4
DNA: TGTGCCAGCAGCTCCCCTACAGAGCTCTGGGATGAAAAACTGTTTTTT
CDR3: CASSSPTELWDEKLFF

size: .
V: TRBV12-3/TRBV12-4
length: 18
D: .
J: TRBJ2-7
DNA: TGTGCCAGCAGTTCCTATTCCGGGACTTTCAGCTCCTACAATGAGCAGTACTTC
CDR3: CASSSYSGTFSSYNEQYF

size: .
V: TRBV5-8
length: 15
D: .
J: TRBJ2-7
DNA: TGTGCCAGCAGCTTGGGTAGGTACCCAGCCTACGAGCAGTACTTC
CDR3: CASSLGRYPAYEQYF

size: few
V: TRBV12-3/TRBV12-4
length: 12
D: .
J: TRBJ2-3
DNA: TGTGCCAGCAGTTTAGCGCAACTTATGCAGTATTTT
CDR3: CASSLAQLMQYF

size: few
V: TRBV7-9
length: 15
D: TRBD1
J: TRBJ1-2
DNA: TGTGCCAGCAGCCGGACGACAGGGTCCGGGAGTGGCTACACCTTC
CDR3: CASSRTTGSGSGYTF

size: .
V: TRBV7-2
length: 17
D: TRBD1
J: TRBJ2-1
DNA: TGTGCCAGCAGCTTGAGAGGACAGGAGTTCTCCTACAATGAGCAGTTCTTC
CDR3: CASSLRGQEFSYNEQFF

size: .
V: TRBV12-3/TRBV12-4
length: 15
D: .
J: TRBJ1-2
DNA: TGTGCCAGCAGTTTAGGACTCTCCCACGGATATGGCTACACCTTC
CDR3: CASSLGLSHGYGYTF

size: few
V: TRBV20-1
length: 14
D: .
J: TRBJ1-5
DNA: TGCAGTGCTAGAGAGGGGGCTAGCAATCAGCCCCAGCATTTT
CDR3: CSAREGASNQPQHF

size: .
V: TRBV5-1
length: 17
D: .
J: TRBJ2-1
DNA: TGCGCCAGCAGCTTGAATGGCAGGGGCTCTGACAACAATGAGCAGTTCTTC
CDR3: CASSLNGRGSDNNEQFF

size: .
V: TRBV2
length: 14
D: TRBD1
J: TRBJ2-1
DNA: TGTGCCAGCAGTTACGGGACAGGGGAAGTTGAGCAGTTCTTC
CDR3: CASSYGTGEVEQFF

size: .
V: TRBV29-1
length: 14
D: TRBD1
J: TRBJ2-7
DNA: TGCAGCGTTGAAGTTAGGGACAGCTTGTACGAGCAGTACTTC
CDR3: CSVEVRDSLYEQYF

size: .
V: TRBV3-1
length: 16
D: .
J: TRBJ2-5
DNA: TGTGCCAGCAGCAAAGACGCGGGATCGTACCAAGAGACCCAGTACTTC
CDR3: CASSKDAGSYQETQYF

size: few
V: TRBV5-1
length: 11
D: .
J: TRBJ2-7
DNA: TGCGCCAGCAGAGACGGATGGGAGCAGTACTTC
CDR3: CASRDGWEQYF

size: few
V: TRBV29-1
length: 16
D: .
J: TRBJ2-1
DNA: TGCAGCGTTGCCCATCCCGGAGTGGTCTACTACAATGAGCAGTTCTTC
CDR3: CSVAHPGVVYYNEQFF

size: .
V: TRBV12-3/TRBV12-4
length: 13
D: .
J: TRBJ2-1
DNA: TGTGCCAGCACCCTGGCCGGTTACAATGAGCAGTTCTTC
CDR3: CASTLAGYNEQFF

size: .
V: TRBV20-1
length: 16
D: TRBD1
J: TRBJ1-2
DNA: TGCAGTGCTGGAGGGACCGGGACAGTGTCCCTTGGTGGCTACACCTTC
CDR3: CSAGGTGTVSLGGYTF

size: few
V: TRBV7-3
length: 15
D: .
J: TRBJ2-3
DNA: TGTGCCAGCAGCTCCTCGGTGGGGATTTTGAATACGCAGTATTTT
CDR3: CASSSSVGILNTQYF

size: once
V: TRBV6-5
length: 15
D: .
J: TRBJ2-1
DNA: TGTGCCAGCAGTTACGGGTCTCGCAGTTACTACGAGCAGTTCTTC
CDR3: CASSYGSRSYYEQFF

size: .
V: TRBV3-1
length: 14
D: .
J: TRBJ2-5
DNA: TGCGCCAGCAGCCAAGGAATAGGGGAAGAGACCCAGTACTTC
CDR3: CASSQGIGEETQYF

size: .
V: TRBV11-1
length: 14
D: .
J: TRBJ1-2
DNA: TGTGCCAGCAGCTACCTTGGGGGGTACTATGGCTACACCTTC
CDR3: CASSYLGGYYGYTF

size: many
V: TRBV11-1
length: 15
D: .
J: TRBJ2-7
DNA: TGTGCCAGCAGCCCCCTTATGGGGAGCTCCTACGAGCAGTACTTC
CDR3: CASSPLMGSSYEQYF

size: .
V: TRBV15
length: 14
D: .
J: TRBJ2-7
DNA: TGTGCCACCAGCAGAGATCCAAACAGCTACGGGCAGTACTTC
CDR3: CATSRDPNSYGQYF

size: .
V: TRBV12-3/TRBV12-4
length: 16
D: TRBD1
J: TRBJ2-5
DNA: TGTGCCAGCAGTTCCGACCCGGGGCAGGGGGAAGAGACCCAGTACTTC
CDR3: CASSSDPGQGEETQYF

size: few
V: TRBV28
length: 16
D: .
J: TRBJ2-3
DNA: TGTGCCAGCAGTTCCCCAGGGGGGGTAGGCGCAGATACGCAGTATTTT
CDR3: CASSSPGGVGADTQYF

size: .
V: TRBV2
length: 16
D: .
J: TRBJ2-3
DNA: TGTGCCAGCTGGTTGAGCAGGGCGGGATATACAGATACGCAGTATTTT
CDR3: CASWLSRAGYTDTQYF

size: .
V: TRBV10-3
length: 14
D: TRBD1
J: TRBJ2-3
DNA: TGTGCCATCAGAGATGACAGGGTCGCAGATACGCAGTATTTT
CDR3: CAIRDDRVADTQYF

size: many
V: TRBV29-1
length: 10
D: .
J: TRBJ2-5
DNA: TGCAGCGTTGACAGAGAGACCCAGTACTTC
CDR3: CSVDRETQYF

size: .
V: TRBV5-8
length: 15
D: .
J: TRBJ1-1
DNA: TGTGCCAGCAGCTTGTATCGGCACGGGAACACTGAAGCTTTCTTT
CDR3: CASSLYRHGNTEAFF

size: .
V: TRBV25-1
length: 15
D: .
J: TRBJ1-2
DNA: TGTGCCAGTAGTGATTTTAGAGAGGGGGAGTGGGGCTACACCTTC
CDR3: CASSDFREGEWGYTF

size: .
V: TRBV9
length: 20
D: TRBD1
J: TRBJ1-2
DNA: TGTGCCAGCAGCGTCTCCCTCGGGGACAGCCCAAACTTTCGGAACTATGGCTACACCTTC
CDR3: CASSVSLGDSPNFRNYGYTF

size: .
V: TRBV7-3
length: 15
D: .
J: TRBJ2-1
DNA: TGTGCCAGCAGCACCCTGGGGGGCGGCAGGAGTGAGCAGTTCTTC
CDR3: CASSTLGGGRSEQFF

size: .
V: TRBV4-3
length: 15
D: .
J: TRBJ1-1
DNA: TGCGCCAGCAGCCTAGGCGTCGGGAAGAACACTGAAGCTTTCTTT
CDR3: CASSLGVGKNTEAFF